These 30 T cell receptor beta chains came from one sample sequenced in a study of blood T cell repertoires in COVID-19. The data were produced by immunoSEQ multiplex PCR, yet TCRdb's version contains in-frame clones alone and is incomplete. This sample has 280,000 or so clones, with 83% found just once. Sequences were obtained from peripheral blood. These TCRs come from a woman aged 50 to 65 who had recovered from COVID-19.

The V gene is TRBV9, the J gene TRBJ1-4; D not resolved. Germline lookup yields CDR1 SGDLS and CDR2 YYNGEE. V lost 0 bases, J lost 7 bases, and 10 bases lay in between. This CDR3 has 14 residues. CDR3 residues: CASSVDGVGEKLFF. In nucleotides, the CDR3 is TGTGCCAGCAGCGTAGACGGGGTGGGTGAAAAACTGTTTTTT. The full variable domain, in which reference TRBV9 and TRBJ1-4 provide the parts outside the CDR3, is DSGVTQTPKHLITATGQRVTLRCSPRSGDLSVYWYQQSLDQGLQFLIQYYNGEERAKGNILERFSAQQFPDLHSELNLSSLELGDSALYFCASSVDGVGEKLFFGSGTQLSVL.

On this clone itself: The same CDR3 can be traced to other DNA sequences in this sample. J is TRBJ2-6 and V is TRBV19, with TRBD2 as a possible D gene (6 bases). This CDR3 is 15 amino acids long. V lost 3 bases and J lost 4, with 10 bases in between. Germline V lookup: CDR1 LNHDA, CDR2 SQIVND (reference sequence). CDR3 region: CASSIWGVGANVLTF. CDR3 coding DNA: TGTGCCAGTAGTATTTGGGGGGTAGGGGCCAACGTCCTGACTTTC.

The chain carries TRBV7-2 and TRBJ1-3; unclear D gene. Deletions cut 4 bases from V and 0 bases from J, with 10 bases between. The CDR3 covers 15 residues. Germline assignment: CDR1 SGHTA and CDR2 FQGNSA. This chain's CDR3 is CASSSQQYSGNTIYF. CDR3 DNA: TGTGCCAGCAGCTCGCAACAGTACTCTGGAAACACCATATATTTT.

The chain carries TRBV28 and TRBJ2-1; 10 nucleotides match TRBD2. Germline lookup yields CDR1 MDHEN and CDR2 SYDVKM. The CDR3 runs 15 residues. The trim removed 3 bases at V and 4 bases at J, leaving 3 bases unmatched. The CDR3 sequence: CASSFGAGGYNEQFF. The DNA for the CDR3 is TGTGCCAGCAGTTTCGGAGCGGGAGGGTACAATGAGCAGTTCTTC. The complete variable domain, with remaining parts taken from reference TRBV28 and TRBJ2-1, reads DVKVTQSSRYLVKRTGEKVFLECVQDMDHENMFWYRQDPGLGLRLIYFSYDVKMKEKGDIPEGYSVSREKKERFSLILESASTNQTSMYLCASSFGAGGYNEQFFGPGTRLTVL.

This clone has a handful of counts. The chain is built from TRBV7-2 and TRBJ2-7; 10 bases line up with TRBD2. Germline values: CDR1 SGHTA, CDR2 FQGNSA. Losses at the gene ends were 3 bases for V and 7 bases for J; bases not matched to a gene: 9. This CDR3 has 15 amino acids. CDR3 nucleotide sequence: TGTGCCAGCAGCTTCGTAGCGGGAGGCTCTCAGGAGCAGTACTTC. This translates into CASSFVAGGSQEQYF.

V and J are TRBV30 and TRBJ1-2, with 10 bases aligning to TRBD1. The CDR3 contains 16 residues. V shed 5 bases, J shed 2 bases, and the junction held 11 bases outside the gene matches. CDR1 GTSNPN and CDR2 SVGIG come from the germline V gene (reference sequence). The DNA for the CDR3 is TGTGCCTGGGGCCGGGACAGGGGTACAAGAAACTATGGCTACACCTTC. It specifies CAWGRDRGTRNYGYTF.

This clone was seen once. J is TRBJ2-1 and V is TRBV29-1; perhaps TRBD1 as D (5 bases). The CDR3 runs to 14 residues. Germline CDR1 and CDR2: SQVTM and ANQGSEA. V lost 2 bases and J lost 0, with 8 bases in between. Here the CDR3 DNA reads TGCAGCGTTGAAAGGGGTGACTCCTACAATGAGCAGTTCTTC. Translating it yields CSVERGDSYNEQFF.

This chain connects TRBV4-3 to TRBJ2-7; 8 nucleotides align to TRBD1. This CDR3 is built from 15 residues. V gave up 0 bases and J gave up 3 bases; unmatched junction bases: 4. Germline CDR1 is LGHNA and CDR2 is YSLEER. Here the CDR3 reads CASSQDTGTGYEQYF. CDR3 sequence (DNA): TGCGCCAGCAGCCAAGACACCGGGACAGGCTACGAGCAGTACTTC.

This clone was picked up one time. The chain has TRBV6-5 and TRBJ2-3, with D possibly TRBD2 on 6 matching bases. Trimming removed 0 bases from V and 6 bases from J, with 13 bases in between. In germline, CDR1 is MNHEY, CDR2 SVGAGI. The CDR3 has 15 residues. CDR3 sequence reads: CASSYSTSSVDTQYF. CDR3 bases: TGTGCCAGCAGTTACTCGACTAGTAGCGTCGATACGCAGTATTTT.

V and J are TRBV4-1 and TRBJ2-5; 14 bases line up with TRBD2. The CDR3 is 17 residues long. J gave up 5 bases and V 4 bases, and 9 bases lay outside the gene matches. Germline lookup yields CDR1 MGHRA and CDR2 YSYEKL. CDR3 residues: CASSRRLAGGPGETQYF. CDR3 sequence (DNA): TGCGCCAGCAGCCGCCGACTAGCGGGGGGGCCAGGGGAGACCCAGTACTTC.

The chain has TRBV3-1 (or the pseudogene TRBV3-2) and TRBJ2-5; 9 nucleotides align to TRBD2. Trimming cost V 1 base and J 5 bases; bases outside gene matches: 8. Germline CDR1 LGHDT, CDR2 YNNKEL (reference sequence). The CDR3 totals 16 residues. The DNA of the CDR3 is TGTGCCAGCAGCCAAGGGACTAGCGTTGAGGGGGAGACCCAGTACTTC. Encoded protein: CASSQGTSVEGETQYF.

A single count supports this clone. The CDR3 DNA reads TGTGCCAGCAGCCAAGAACAGGGCAACTATGGCTACACCTTC. Translation: CASSQEQGNYGYTF. V gene TRBV4-2 combines with J gene TRBJ1-2; D perhaps matches TRBD1 (6 bases). The CDR3 covers 14 residues. The V gene lost 0 bases and the J gene lost 2 bases, with 7 bases spanning the gap. Germline assignment: CDR1 LGHNA and CDR2 YNFKEQ.

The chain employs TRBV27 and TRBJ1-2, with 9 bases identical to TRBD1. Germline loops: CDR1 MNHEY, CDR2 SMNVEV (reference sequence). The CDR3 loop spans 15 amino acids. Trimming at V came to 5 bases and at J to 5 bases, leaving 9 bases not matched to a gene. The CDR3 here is CASSPGTGKEYGYTF. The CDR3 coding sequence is TGTGCCAGCAGTCCGGGGACAGGGAAGGAGTATGGCTACACCTTC.

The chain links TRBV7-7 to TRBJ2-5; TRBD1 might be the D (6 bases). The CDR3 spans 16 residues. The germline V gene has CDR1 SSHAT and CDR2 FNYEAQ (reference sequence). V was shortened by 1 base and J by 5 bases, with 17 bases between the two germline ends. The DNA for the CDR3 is TGTGCCAGCAGCTTAGGGTTGGGGGCGACCAGGGAGACCCAGTACTTC. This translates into CASSLGLGATRETQYF.

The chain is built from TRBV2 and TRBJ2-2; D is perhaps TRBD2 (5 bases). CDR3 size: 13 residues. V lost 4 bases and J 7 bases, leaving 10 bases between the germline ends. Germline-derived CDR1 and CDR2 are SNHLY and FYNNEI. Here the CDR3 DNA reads TGTGCCAGCAGTGCTCAACTAGGCGGGGAGCTGTTTTTT. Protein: CASSAQLGGELFF.

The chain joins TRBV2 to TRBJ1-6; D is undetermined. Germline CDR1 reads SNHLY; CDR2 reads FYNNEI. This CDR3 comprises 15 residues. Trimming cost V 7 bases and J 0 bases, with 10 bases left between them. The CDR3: CASIIRSSYNSPLHF. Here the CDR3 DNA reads TGTGCCAGCATAATAAGGAGCTCCTATAATTCACCCCTCCACTTT.

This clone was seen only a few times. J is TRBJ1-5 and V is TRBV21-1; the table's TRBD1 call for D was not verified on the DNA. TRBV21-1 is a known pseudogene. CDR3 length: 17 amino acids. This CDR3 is CASSKHRGRESNQPQHF. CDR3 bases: TGTGCCAGCAGCAAGCACAGGGGGCGGGAAAGCAATCAGCCCCAGCATTTT.

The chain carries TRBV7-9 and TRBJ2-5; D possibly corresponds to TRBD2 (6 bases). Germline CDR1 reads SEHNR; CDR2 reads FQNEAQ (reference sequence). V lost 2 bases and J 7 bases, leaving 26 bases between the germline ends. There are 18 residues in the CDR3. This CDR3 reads CASSLSVSRDGGIGTQYF. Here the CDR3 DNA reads TGTGCCAGCAGCTTAAGTGTGTCTCGGGACGGGGGTATAGGGACCCAGTACTTC.

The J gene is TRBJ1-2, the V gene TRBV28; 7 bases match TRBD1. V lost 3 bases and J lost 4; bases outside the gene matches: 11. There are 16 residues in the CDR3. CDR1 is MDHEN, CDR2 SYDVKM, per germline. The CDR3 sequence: CASSLTDRALSYGYTF. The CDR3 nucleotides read TGTGCCAGCAGTTTGACTGACAGGGCCCTATCCTATGGCTACACCTTC.

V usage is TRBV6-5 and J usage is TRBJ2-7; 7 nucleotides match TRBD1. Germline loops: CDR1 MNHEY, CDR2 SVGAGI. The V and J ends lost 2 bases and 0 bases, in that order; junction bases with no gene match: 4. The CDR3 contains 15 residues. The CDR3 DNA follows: TGTGCCAGCAGTTACGGGGACAGAAGCTCCTACGAGCAGTACTTC. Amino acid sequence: CASSYGDRSSYEQYF.

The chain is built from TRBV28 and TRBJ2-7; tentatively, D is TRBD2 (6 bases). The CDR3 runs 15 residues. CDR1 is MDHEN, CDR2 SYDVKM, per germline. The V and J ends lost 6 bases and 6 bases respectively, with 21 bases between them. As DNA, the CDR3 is TGTGCCAGCAGCACACCTAGCGATGGGCCTTCCGAGCAGTACTTC. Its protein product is CASSTPSDGPSEQYF.

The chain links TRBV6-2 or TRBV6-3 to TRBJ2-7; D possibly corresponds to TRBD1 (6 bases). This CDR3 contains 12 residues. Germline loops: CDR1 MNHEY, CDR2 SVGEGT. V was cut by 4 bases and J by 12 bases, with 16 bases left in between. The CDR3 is CASSSPRGDLYF. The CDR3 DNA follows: TGTGCCAGCAGTTCCCCCAGGGGCGATCTGTACTTC.

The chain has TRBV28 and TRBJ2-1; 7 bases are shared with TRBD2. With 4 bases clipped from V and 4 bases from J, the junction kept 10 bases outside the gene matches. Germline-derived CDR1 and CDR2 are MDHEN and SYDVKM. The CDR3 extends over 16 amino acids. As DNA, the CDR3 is TGTGCCAGCAGTTGGACCGTGGGAGGGACTTACAATGAGCAGTTCTTC. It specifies CASSWTVGGTYNEQFF.

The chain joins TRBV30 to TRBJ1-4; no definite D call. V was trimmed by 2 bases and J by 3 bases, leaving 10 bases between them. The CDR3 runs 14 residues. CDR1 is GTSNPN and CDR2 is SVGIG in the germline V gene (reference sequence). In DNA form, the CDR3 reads TGTGCCTGGAGTTCCAGGCCACCTAATGAAAAACTGTTTTTT. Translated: CAWSSRPPNEKLFF.

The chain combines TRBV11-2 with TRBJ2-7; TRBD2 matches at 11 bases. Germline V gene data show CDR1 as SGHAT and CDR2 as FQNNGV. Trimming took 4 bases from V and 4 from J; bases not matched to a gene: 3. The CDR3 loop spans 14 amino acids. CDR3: CASSSGLAGYEQYF. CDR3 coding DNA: TGTGCCAGCAGCTCCGGACTAGCGGGTTACGAGCAGTACTTC. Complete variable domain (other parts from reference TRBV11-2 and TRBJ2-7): EAGVAQSPRYKIIEKRQSVAFWCNPISGHATLYWYQQILGQGPKLLIQFQNNGVVDDSQLPKDRFSAERLKGVDSTLKIQPAKLEDSAVYLCASSSGLAGYEQYFGPGTRLTVT.

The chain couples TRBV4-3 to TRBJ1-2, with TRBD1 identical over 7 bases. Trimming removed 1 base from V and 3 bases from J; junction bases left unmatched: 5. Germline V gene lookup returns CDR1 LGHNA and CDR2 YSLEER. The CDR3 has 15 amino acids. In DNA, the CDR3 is TGCGCCAGCAGCCAAGCTACAGGGGCCTACTATGGCTACACCTTC. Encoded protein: CASSQATGAYYGYTF.

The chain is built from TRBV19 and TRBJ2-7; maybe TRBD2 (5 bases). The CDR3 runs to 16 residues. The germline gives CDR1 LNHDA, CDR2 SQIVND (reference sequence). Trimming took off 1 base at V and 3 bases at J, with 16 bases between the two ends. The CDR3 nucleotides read TGTGCCAGTAGTATAGCGCGAGGGCCCTGGGTCTACGAGCAGTACTTC. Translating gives CASSIARGPWVYEQYF. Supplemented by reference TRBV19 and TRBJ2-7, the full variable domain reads DGGITQSPKYLFRKEGQNVTLSCEQNLNHDAMYWYRQDPGQGLRLIYYSQIVNDFQKGDIAEGYSVSREKKESFPLTVTSAQKNPTAFYLCASSIARGPWVYEQYFGPGTRLTVT.

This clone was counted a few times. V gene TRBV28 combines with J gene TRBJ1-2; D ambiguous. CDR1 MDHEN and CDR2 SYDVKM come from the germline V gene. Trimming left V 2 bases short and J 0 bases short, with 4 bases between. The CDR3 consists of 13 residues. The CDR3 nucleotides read TGTGCCAGCAGTTTACCTGCTAACTATGGCTACACCTTC. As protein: CASSLPANYGYTF.

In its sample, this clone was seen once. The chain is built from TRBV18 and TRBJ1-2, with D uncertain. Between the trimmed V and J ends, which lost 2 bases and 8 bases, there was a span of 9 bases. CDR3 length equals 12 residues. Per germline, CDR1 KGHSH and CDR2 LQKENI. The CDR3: CASSPAVSGYTF. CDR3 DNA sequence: TGTGCCAGCTCACCAGCAGTTTCAGGCTACACCTTC.

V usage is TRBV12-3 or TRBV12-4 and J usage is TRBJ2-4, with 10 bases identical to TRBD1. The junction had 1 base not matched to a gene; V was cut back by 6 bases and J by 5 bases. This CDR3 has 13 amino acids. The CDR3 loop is CASRGQGENIQYF. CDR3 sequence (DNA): TGTGCCAGCAGAGGACAGGGGGAAAACATTCAGTACTTC.